A single sample gave rise to the 5 T cell receptor beta chains below, sequenced in a study of blood T cell repertoires in COVID-19. Repertoires were generated with immunoSEQ multiplex PCR, while TCRdb's copy carries only in-frame clones and drops some. Among roughly 120,000 clones listed, 60% to 85% were seen once. Sequences were obtained from peripheral blood. The receptors here all came from a man between 65 and 85 years old with acute or convalescent COVID-19.

The rearrangement links TRBV12-3 or TRBV12-4 to TRBJ1-5; D gene uncertain. V lost 2 bases, J lost 6 bases, and 5 bases lay in between. The CDR3 loop spans 12 amino acids. The CDR3 protein is CASSLNIQPQHF. The CDR3 nucleotides read TGTGCCAGCAGTTTAAATATTCAGCCCCAGCATTTT.

The chain uses TRBV4-2 and TRBJ2-7; possible D gene TRBD1, 5 bases. Trimming removed 5 bases at V and 6 bases at J, with 20 bases between. This CDR3 contains 15 residues. The V gene's germline CDR1 is LGHNA and CDR2 YNFKEQ. The CDR3 DNA sequence: TGTGCCAGCAGCGCCCAAGTCCGGCAGGGCCCCGAGCAGTACTTC. It codes for CASSAQVRQGPEQYF.

The chain couples TRBV5-1 to TRBJ2-2; 8 bases align to TRBD2. Germline values: CDR1 SGHRS, CDR2 YFSETQ. Trimming at V came to 4 bases and at J to 4 bases, leaving 9 bases not matched to a gene. This CDR3 region has 16 residues. The CDR3 coding sequence is TGCGCCAGCAGCCTGACAGAGGCGGGGGGCACCGGGGAGCTGTTTTTT. It is translated as CASSLTEAGGTGELFF.

This CDR3 reads CASSTGQGRTEAFF. The CDR3 DNA sequence: TGCGCCAGCAGCACGGGACAGGGTCGCACTGAAGCTTTCTTT. The V gene is TRBV5-1, the J gene TRBJ1-1; TRBD1 matches 9 bases. The germline gives CDR1 SGHRS, CDR2 YFSETQ. The CDR3 is 14 amino acids. V shed 4 bases, J shed 4 bases, and the junction held 5 bases outside the gene matches. The whole variable domain, remainder taken from reference TRBV5-1 and TRBJ1-1, is KAGVTQTPRYLIKTRGQQVTLSCSPISGHRSVSWYQQTPGQGLQFLFEYFSETQRNKGNFPGRFSGRQFSNSRSEMNVSTLELGDSALYLCASSTGQGRTEAFFGQGTRLTVV.

The chain has TRBV9 and TRBJ2-7; perhaps TRBD2 as D (5 bases). With 0 bases removed from V and 1 base from J, the gap between germline ends came to 8 bases. CDR1 SGDLS and CDR2 YYNGEE come from the germline V gene. CDR3 size: 14 residues. The chain's CDR3 is CASSVERVSYEQYF. The CDR3 nucleotides read TGTGCCAGCAGCGTAGAGAGGGTGTCCTACGAGCAGTACTTC. Full variable domain (missing parts from reference TRBV9 and TRBJ2-7): DSGVTQTPKHLITATGQRVTLRCSPRSGDLSVYWYQQSLDQGLQFLIQYYNGEERAKGNILERFSAQQFPDLHSELNLSSLELGDSALYFCASSVERVSYEQYFGPGTRLTVT.